Listed below are T cell receptor beta chains from one sample, sequenced in a study of cytomegalovirus exposure and HLA in healthy donors. Assay: immunoSEQ multiplex PCR; the TCRdb copy retains only in-frame clones and omits some. This table has 100,000 to 150,000 clones, 60% to 85% appearing once. Sequencing was performed on PBMCs. The receptors here all came from a female donor in good health and CMV-seronegative. CDR3s include the opening cysteine and the closing phenylalanine or tryptophan. The D gene is left open where the match is weak. For some rows the clone size is stated as once, few or many, or as a class when expanded; others skip it.

abundance	v_gene	j_gene	d_gene	CDR3nt	CDR3aa
NA	TRBV7-3	TRBJ1-1	NA	TGTGCCAGCAGCGACAGGATGAACACTGAAGCTTTCTTT	CASSDRMNTEAFF
NA	TRBV11-2	TRBJ1-3	TRBD1	TGTGCCAGCAGCCCCGACAGGGTCACTGGAAACACCATATATTTT	CASSPDRVTGNTIYF
NA	TRBV28	TRBJ2-3	TRBD2	TGTGCCAGCAGCCAACTAGCGGGATCAGATACGCAGTATTTT	CASSQLAGSDTQYF
NA	TRBV2	TRBJ2-5	TRBD1	TGTGCCAGCAATCGGGACAGGCAAGAGACCCAGTACTTC	CASNRDRQETQYF
NA	TRBV19	TRBJ1-5	NA	TGTGCCAGTAGTATAGCAGACTCGGTGTGGGAGCCCCAGCATTTT	CASSIADSVWEPQHF
NA	TRBV7-9	TRBJ2-2	NA	TGTGCCAGCAGCTTAGAGTCCGGGACATCGAACACCGGGGAGCTGTTTTTT	CASSLESGTSNTGELFF
NA	TRBV19	TRBJ2-7	NA	TGTGCCAGTAGTGCACCGGGACTCTCCTACGAGCAGTACTTC	CASSAPGLSYEQYF
NA	TRBV6-6	TRBJ2-5	NA	TGTGCCAGCAGCTCCTATCCGGGGGAGACCCAGTACTTC	CASSSYPGETQYF
once	TRBV6-1	TRBJ2-5	NA	TGTGCCAGCAGTGGGGACACCCAAGAGACCCAGTACTTC	CASSGDTQETQYF
NA	TRBV6-5	TRBJ1-1	NA	TGTGCCAGCAGTTATAATAAGGGGACTGAAGCTTTCTTT	CASSYNKGTEAFF
NA	TRBV7-3	TRBJ2-2	NA	TGTGCCAGCAGGCCCGGGAACACCGGGGAGCTGTTTTTT	CASRPGNTGELFF
NA	TRBV29-1	TRBJ2-1	TRBD2	TGCAGCGTTGGACCGGGGGGGACACGGCAGTTCTTC	CSVGPGGTRQFF
NA	TRBV6-1	TRBJ2-5	TRBD1	TGTGCCAGCAGTGAAGCCGGGACAGGACTAGAGACCCAGTACTTC	CASSEAGTGLETQYF
NA	TRBV2	TRBJ1-2	NA	TGTGCCAGCAGCCCGGAGTTGAGTTCCTATGGCTACACCTTC	CASSPELSSYGYTF
NA	TRBV6-1	TRBJ2-3	NA	TGTGCCAGCAGTGCCAGGGCGGGCACAGATACGCAGTATTTT	CASSARAGTDTQYF